A single sample gave rise to the 9 T cell receptor beta chains below, sequenced in a study of cytomegalovirus exposure and HLA in healthy donors. PCR used 60 Vbeta primers and 13 Jbeta primers. Assay used: immunoSEQ multiplex PCR; TCRdb lists only in-frame clones, some missing. The data show under 110,000 clones, more than 70% seen once. The sample consisted of PBMCs. The receptor set was obtained from a man aged 25 to 45 in good health and CMV-seronegative.

The CDR3 protein is CAWNALGAGGRAWGEAFF. In DNA, the CDR3 is TGTGCCTGGAATGCTCTAGGTGCAGGGGGACGGGCTTGGGGTGAAGCTTTCTTT. The chain recombines TRBV30 with TRBJ1-1, with 7 positions matching TRBD1. The CDR3 extends over 18 amino acids. V lost 4 bases and J lost 7; bases outside the gene matches: 24. From germline, CDR1 is GTSNPN and CDR2 SVGIG (reference sequence).

The chain carries TRBV9 and TRBJ2-3; the match to TRBD2 covers 9 bases. The V and J ends lost 0 bases and 5 bases, in that order; junction bases with no gene match: 7. CDR1 SGDLS and CDR2 YYNGEE come from the germline V gene. The CDR3 consists of 16 residues. The CDR3 coding sequence is TGTGCCAGCAGCGTAGCGTCCAGCGGGAGGTTAGATACGCAGTATTTT. This encodes CASSVASSGRLDTQYF.

This clone was counted once. V is TRBV13 and J is TRBJ1-1; TRBD1 aligns across 11 bases. The trim removed 5 bases at V and 7 bases at J, leaving 12 bases unmatched. The germline gives CDR1 PRHDT, CDR2 FYEKMQ (reference sequence). The CDR3 runs to 16 residues. CDR3 loop: CASSTRDRGNRDEAFF. For the CDR3, the DNA is TGTGCCAGCAGCACCCGGGACAGGGGGAACAGGGATGAAGCTTTCTTT.

In its sample, this clone was seen a few times. This chain links TRBV7-9 with TRBJ1-1; TRBD1 agrees at 9 bases. Germline CDR1 and CDR2: SEHNR and FQNEAQ (reference sequence). Trimming took 6 bases from V and 4 from J; bases not matched to a gene: 9. The CDR3 contains 15 residues. CDR3 sequence (DNA): TGTGCCAGCAGGCCCAACAGGGGGCTCTCCACTGAAGCTTTCTTT. Amino acid sequence: CASRPNRGLSTEAFF.

The chain employs TRBV4-1 and TRBJ1-1; 7 positions agree with TRBD1. The V gene's germline CDR1 is MGHRA and CDR2 YSYEKL. The CDR3 has 15 amino acids. V lost 2 bases, J lost 3 bases, and 6 bases stayed unmatched. The CDR3 region is CASSQRTGRDTEAFF. The CDR3, as DNA: TGCGCCAGCAGCCAAAGGACAGGTCGGGACACTGAAGCTTTCTTT.

This chain uses TRBV7-8 with TRBJ1-5; 7 bases match TRBD1. The V and J ends lost 0 bases and 7 bases, in that order; junction bases with no gene match: 9. The CDR3 runs to 16 residues. Germline loops: CDR1 SGHVS, CDR2 FQNEAQ. Here the CDR3 DNA reads TGTGCCAGCAGCTTAGCGGCTGGCAGGGGGATGCAGCCCCAGCATTTT. Amino acids: CASSLAAGRGMQPQHF.

This clone was seen more than once but under ten times. The chain employs TRBV5-5 and TRBJ1-4, with 10 nucleotides matching TRBD1. With V trimmed by 0 bases and J by 4 bases, 3 bases remained unmatched. Looked up from germline, CDR1 is SGHKS and CDR2 is YYEKEE (reference sequence). The CDR3 loop spans 16 amino acids. The CDR3 DNA is TGTGCCAGCAGCTTGGGACAGGGGGCAGGTAATGAAAAACTGTTTTTT. The encoded protein is CASSLGQGAGNEKLFF. Looking up the rest from reference TRBV5-5 and TRBJ1-4 gives the full variable domain: DAGVTQSPTHLIKTRGQQVTLRCSPISGHKSVSWYQQVLGQGPQFIFQYYEKEERGRGNFPDRFSARQFPNYSSELNVNALLLGDSALYLCASSLGQGAGNEKLFFGSGTQLSVL.

This rearrangement joins TRBV28 to TRBJ2-7; 10 positions match TRBD1. The V gene end was trimmed by 2 bases and the J gene end by 0 bases; junction bases not matched to a gene: 4. Germline V gene data show CDR1 as MDHEN and CDR2 as SYDVKM. This CDR3 has 16 amino acids. This chain's CDR3 is CASSLVGTGVSYEQYF. The DNA for the CDR3 is TGTGCCAGCAGTTTAGTTGGGACAGGGGTCTCCTACGAGCAGTACTTC.

The genes are TRBV2 and TRBJ2-3; TRBD1 matches at 7 bases. The CDR3 totals 13 residues. CDR1 SNHLY and CDR2 FYNNEI come from the germline V gene. The ends lost 8 bases at V and 4 bases at J; junction bases unmatched: 6. The CDR3 loop reads CASVAGGADTQYF. CDR3 coding DNA: TGTGCCAGCGTAGCAGGGGGTGCAGATACGCAGTATTTT.